This T cell receptor (beta chain) came from a study of lymphopenia after photon versus proton radiotherapy. Concerning this clone: Its cognate antigen is unknown.

Study-wide results and limits: Only patients who died were analyzed for survival; proton advantage is unproven. Post-nadir diversity loss with photons came from oligoclonal expansion, particularly CD8+ Temra cells. Post-nadir TCR diversity decline inversely tracked overall survival among those who died. Under photons, naive T cells and diversity fell while effector/memory populations rose.

Only in-frame clones appear in the TCRdb table, and some are missing; sequencing was by immunoSEQ multiplex PCR. Of about 53,000 clones in the sample, around 80% were seen once. This CDR3 has 18 residues. This chain joins TRBV21-1 and TRBJ1-3; TRBD1 was called by the table and not checked on the DNA. TRBV21-1 is flagged as a pseudogene. This clonotype originated in a man aged 50-60 years with gastric cancer. This specimen was peripheral blood, taken from a patient treated with photon-based radiotherapy. Here the CDR3 reads CASSNPRVGESVIDTIYF. The CDR3 DNA sequence: TGTGCCAGCAGCAACCCTCGGGTAGGGGAATCAGTTATAGACACCATATATTTT.